This TCR beta chain originates from a study of cytomegalovirus exposure and HLA in healthy donors (dated by TCRdb to about 2017). For the study in its entirety: In an earlier analysis of approximately 500 of the donors, less than 350 Gb of sequence data and 117 million unique TCR beta sequences from roughly 200 million T cells were reported. About 330 gigabases of sequencing data and 70 million to 100 million unique TCR sequences made up an early release that covered several hundred HLA-typed donors. Of the approximately 400 genotyped donors, 75% to 85% were placed in the genetic ancestry cluster associated with self-reported Caucasian donors. The study aimed to test whether signatures of past pathogen exposure could be identified by cataloging public T cell receptors. The study profiled the T cell repertoires of around 700 subjects by immunosequencing and related them to cytomegalovirus serostatus. Besides the first cohort of 666 subjects, a separate validation cohort made up of 120 or so different subjects was used. The study combined high-throughput TCR immunosequencing, statistical association of individual TCRs with disease status, and machine learning to predict cytomegalovirus infection status. In a later analysis, previously published TCR beta repertoires from 666 donors were re-analyzed and high-resolution HLA genotyping was added so that TCR occurrence patterns could be studied. Rather than using new phenotypic data, the later analysis identified candidate immune exposures from TCR beta sequences and from how often those sequences occurred across donors. An earlier analysis of around 640 of the donors used high-throughput TCR beta sequencing to judge whether each TCR beta V gene segment behaved as functional or pseudogenic. Donor age, sex, ethnicity and CMV serostatus were compiled alongside the repertoire data. Genome-wide SNP genotypes for about three fifths of the roughly 700 donors were used in a later genetic analysis, which treated that subset as a discovery cohort. All discovery cohort repertoires had been generated using a single sequencing platform. Both class I and class II loci were covered by HLA typing, at four-digit resolution. Typing coverage differed by locus: A, B, C, DRB1 and DQB1 were typed in roughly 620-640 donors, DQA1 in about 500, DPA1 in 600 to 610, and DPB1 in about 450. Roughly 5 DR-DQ haplotypes were handled as single units for association and clustering, since linkage in the cohort was strong. Across some 400 genotyped donors of the cohort, an average of about 250,000 unique TCR beta nucleotide sequences per donor were sequenced, and around 19% of those sequences were non-productive. Broader findings and caveats from the paper: Because HLA typing was unavailable for some donors at each locus, only the typed subset was used in association tests. Three of the identified cytomegalovirus-associated TCR beta chains were confirmed in vitro to be specific for cytomegalovirus antigens. According to the authors, the approach could potentially be generalized to other disease states and immunological phenotypes. In a later analysis, some 18,000 TCR beta sequences were associated with specific HLA alleles at a false discovery rate of 0.05. According to a later analysis, most CMV-associated TCR beta chains appeared to be HLA-restricted, and the HLA associations seemed to be driven largely by CMV exposure. This cohort had only TCR beta chains sequenced, and the lack of alpha or paired-chain data limited which features could be detected. In a later genetic analysis, a missense DCLRE1C variant was associated with V-gene and J-gene trimming of TCR beta chains, and the association was replicated in an independent cohort. The 87-base-pair reads could not distinguish some IMGT-functional V segments, including TRBV6-2 and TRBV6-3, so those segments were excluded. In a later analysis, HLA-associated TCR beta chains showed more clonal expansion and lower generation probabilities than non-associated chains that were equally common. Roughly 17 rarely observed V segments, including chromosome 9 orphons, were excluded from the earlier analysis of about 600 of the donors because counts were too low. A group of highly shared sequence variants was considered likely to be a technical artifact of the sequencing pipeline. Cytomegalovirus status was reported to be diagnosed by the classifier with high specificity and sensitivity in both the original and validation cohorts. A further reported finding was that TCR beta sequences accurately predicted the HLA-A and HLA-B alleles for most subjects in the first cohort. When HLA alleles, especially DR and DQ, strongly co-occurred, TCR associations were difficult to assign to individual alleles. In a later genetic analysis, fewer N-insertions in productive TCRs were reported among donors in an Asian-associated ancestry cluster than the roughly 700-donor mean. A total of 164 TCR beta chains were listed by the study as associated with cytomegalovirus. Correlated functional status among segregating V segments might be attributable to linkage disequilibrium, but an unknown experimental factor could not be ruled out. For the cohort, immune exposure information was limited to CMV serostatus. Roughly uniform sequencing depth across donors was assumed in presence/absence analyses, although this assumption may not hold. Most TCR sequences were seen in very few donors, while some public TCRs were found in many individuals. An earlier analysis of approximately 590 of the donors showed that most TCR beta V segments appeared in productive rearrangements either about 90% or about 30% of the time, which broadly matched IMGT annotations. According to a later analysis, TCR association rates differed among HLA loci, with DRB1 alleles showing the most associated TCRs and HLA-C alleles showing the fewest. According to a later analysis, parvovirus B19, influenza, CMV and Epstein-Barr virus appeared linked to several top co-occurrence clusters.

Worth noting for this clone: Its antigen has not been determined. Per-base qualities were not stored, and no clone one base away is much larger.

The cohort was made up of roughly 670 healthy bone marrow donors. At the time of sampling, all cohort members were nominally healthy, though unrecorded immune exposures were likely present. CMV serostatus was recorded as positive for about 300 and negative for about half of the 666 cohort members, whereas no CMV serostatus was recorded for the donor in question. Every donor gave a peripheral blood sample, and the peripheral blood mononuclear cells from that sample were used for TCR beta sequencing. The Qiagen DNeasy Blood Extraction Kit was used to extract genomic DNA from the blood cell samples. Trimming leaves V shorter by 7 bases and J shorter by 7 bases, with the junction holding 7 bases beyond the gene matches. According to the germline V gene (reference sequence), CDR1 reads LNHDA and CDR2 reads SQIVND. Inclusive of the bounding cysteine and phenylalanine, the CDR3 is 14 residues long. CDR3 DNA is the only sequence kept; it has 42 bases, read in frame from the first base.

Library construction relied on the immunoSEQ multiplex PCR assay. A mixture of 60 forward primers for TCR Vbeta segments and 13 reverse primers for TCR Jbeta segments was used in the multiplex PCR. Amplification of the CDR3 region of rearranged TCR beta genes was performed with a multiplex PCR assay on genomic DNA. On the Illumina HiSeq System, the amplified TCR beta libraries were sequenced as 87-base-pair reads. The original pipeline was this. A later analysis tallied 75 million to 85 million unique TCR beta chains across the 650 to 750 repertoires, and 10 million to 11 million of those chains were shared by two or more donors. Raw reads were error-corrected and collapsed into unique sequences by a nearest-neighbor algorithm in which closely related sequences were merged to remove PCR and sequencing errors. Alignment of CDR3 sequences to IMGT reference sequences was used to assign V, D and J gene segments. For a sequence to be retained, a match of at least six nucleotides was required to both a V gene segment and a J gene segment. Rearrangements were classified as productive when the CDR3 lacked stop codons and remained in frame with V and J, and all other rearrangements were classified as non-productive. CDR3 was defined according to IMGT convention as the region running from the second conserved V-encoded cysteine to the conserved J-encoded phenylalanine. The earlier analysis of about 560 of the donors excluded any sequence lacking an unambiguous match to a single V gene segment. In an earlier analysis of about 590 of the donors, a V segment was called functional when productive rearrangements were above 56.7%, and segregating when the standard deviation between donors exceeded 5%. To diagnose cytomegalovirus status from the catalog of TCR beta chain sequences, a statistical classification framework was built. V and J gene assignment, in a later analysis, came from comparing TCR nucleotide sequences with IMGT/GENE-DB human TR gene sequences. A later analysis assigned CDR3 sequences and most-parsimonious VDJ recombination scenarios with the TCRdist pipeline. In a later analysis, each TCR beta chain was defined by its CDR3 amino acid sequence together with its V-gene family, and reads without a unique V-gene family were excluded. In a later analysis, 550 to 650 highly shared, low-generation-probability nucleotide sequences were removed to address suspected cross-contamination and a sequencing artifact. For each public chain, a later analysis derived a clonal expansion index from normalized ranks of inferred template counts within each repertoire. Generation probabilities in a later analysis came from a VDJ recombination model fitted to out-of-frame rearrangements, and those results were checked against IGoR. A later analysis scored TCR-TCR, TCR-HLA and TCR-CMV co-occurrence with hypergeometric tests, applying a repertoire-size bias correction to TCR pairs. To estimate false discovery rates, a later analysis permuted the HLA or CMV assignments 20 times. In a later analysis, co-occurring TCRs were grouped using DBSCAN, and TCRdist sequence similarity was added for clustering within HLA-allele-positive subsets. For co-occurrence clustering, repertoires with fewer than 30,000 or more than 120,000 public chains were excluded, along with roughly 5 repertoires with anomalous nucleotide sharing. TCRdb stores this immuneACCESS table with in-frame sequences only. Part of the clones is absent; in the studies checked, under half of the shortfall reflects unresolved V genes, and no reason is known for the rest. The D gene and trimming were derived from the DNA, and the V and J assignments and clone size from that table. For this sample the table gives 200,000 to 250,000 clones, of which approximately 81% were detected only once. In total, the top ten clones hold over 1% of the sample.

The chain couples TRBV19 to TRBJ1-6; TRBD1 lines up with 7 middle nucleotides. This receptor was identified in a human donor in good health. Sample: PBMCs. Read as DNA, the sequence is TGTGCCAGTAAAGGGGGCGTCAACAATTCACCCCTCCACTTT. It codes for CASKGGVNNSPLHF.